This TCR beta chain was retrieved from a study of CD8 T cells in Susac syndrome. Study at large: Patients with Susac syndrome were therapy-naive, treated with corticosteroids, or treated with intravenous immunoglobulin alone when blood was collected.

The ends lost 1 base at V and 7 bases at J; junction bases unmatched: 10. The CDR3 runs to 16 residues. Random hexamers were used to reverse transcribe roughly 0.5 to 1 ug of RNA. TCRdb ran MiXCR on the immunoSEQ multiplex PCR reads and lists one entry per CDR3 protein. The table includes around 140,000 distinct CDR3 sequences, 85% to 95% detected once. The chain has TRBV23-1 and TRBJ1-5; 7 bases fit TRBD1. TRBV23-1 counts as an open reading frame of uncertain function. Material for sequencing was CD4+ T cells from PBMCs. The TCR comes from a human donor with Susac syndrome. CDR3 region: CASSQWRTGLWQPQHF. The DNA for the CDR3 is TGCGCCAGCAGTCAATGGAGGACAGGCCTTTGGCAGCCCCAGCATTTT.